Listed here is a single TCR beta chain. This clonotype was observed at least ten times. It has no known antigen specificity. No per-base quality is available; no much larger clone lies one base away. Trimming leaves V shorter by 6 bases and J shorter by 7 bases, with the junction holding 6 bases beyond the gene matches. Inclusive of the bounding cysteine and phenylalanine, the CDR3 is 15 residues long. Only the CDR3 DNA is retained, 45 bases long and in frame from the first base. The germline V gene supplies CDR1 LGHNA and CDR2 YNFKEQ. The data were taken from a study of T-cell reconstitution after alpha-beta-depleted transplantation in children listed by TCRdb under 2016. Concerning the study at large: T-cell immune reconstitution after TCRalphabeta/CD19-depleted allogeneic hematopoietic cell transplantation in children was quantitatively tracked in the study by means of TCR repertoire profiling.

Library preparation used PCR. The reads were generated on an Illumina HiSeq 2500. TCR libraries were prepared with molecular barcoding, using unique molecular identifiers to normalize TCRbeta repertoire quantification. TCRdb took the public reads, trimmed them with fastp at Q25, ran MiXCR for clone calling and kept in-frame beta chains. Identical CDR3 protein sequences are pooled into one entry, listed with their most common genes and DNA. In this sample the table shows roughly 200,000 distinct CDR3 sequences, 13% to 15% of which occur a single time. The ten most abundant clones make up approximately 13% of the sample.

The chain uses TRBV4-2 and TRBJ2-2; 12 middle bases align to TRBD2. The source of this sequence is a human donor who donated a stem cell graft to a child with acute lymphoblastic leukemia. The sequences come from PBMCs from the stem cell graft donor, collected from the stem cell graft. The base sequence is TGTGCCAGCAGACGACTAGCGGGAGCCGGCGGGGAGCTGTTTTTT. This yields the protein CASRRLAGAGGELFF.